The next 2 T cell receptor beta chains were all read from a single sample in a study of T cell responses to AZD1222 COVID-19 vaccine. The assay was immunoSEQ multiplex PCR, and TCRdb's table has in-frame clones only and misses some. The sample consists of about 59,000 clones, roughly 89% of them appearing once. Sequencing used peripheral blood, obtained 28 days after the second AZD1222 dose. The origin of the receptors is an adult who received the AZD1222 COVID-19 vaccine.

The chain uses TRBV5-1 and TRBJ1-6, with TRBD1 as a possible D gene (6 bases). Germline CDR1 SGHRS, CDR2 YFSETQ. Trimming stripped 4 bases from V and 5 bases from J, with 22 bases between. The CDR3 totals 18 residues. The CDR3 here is CASSLRPPGQSDNSPLHF. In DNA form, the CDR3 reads TGCGCCAGCAGCCTCAGACCACCCGGACAGTCAGATAATTCACCCCTCCACTTT.

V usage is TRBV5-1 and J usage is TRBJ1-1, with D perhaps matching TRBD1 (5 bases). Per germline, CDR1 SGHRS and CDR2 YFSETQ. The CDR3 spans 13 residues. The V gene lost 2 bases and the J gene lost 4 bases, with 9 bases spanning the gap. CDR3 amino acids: CASSFTQGTEAFF. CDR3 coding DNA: TGCGCCAGCAGCTTTACCCAGGGCACTGAAGCTTTCTTT.